The present T cell receptor (beta chain) was sequenced within a study of blood T cell repertoires in COVID-19. The wider study: Acute and convalescent COVID-19 specimens originated in the United States, Italy and Spain. T cells, B-cell-depleted T cells, or PBMCs provided the cDNA or gDNA that served as material.

Original processing methods: For nucleated cells, counts were estimated from reference gene primer amplification. The repertoire was sequenced with immunoSEQ multiplex PCR; TCRdb's copy has only in-frame clones and lacks some. D and trimming come from the DNA, and the V and J calls and clone size come from that table. This table has under 150,000 clones, 80% to 85% appearing once. This CDR3 region has 14 residues. V gave up 1 base and J gave up 2 bases; unmatched junction bases: 1. Germline values: CDR1 MDHEN, CDR2 SYDVKM. In its sample, this clone was seen once. The chain links TRBV28 to TRBJ1-2, with 7 bases matching TRBD1. The sequenced sample consisted of peripheral blood. The TCR originated in a human donor in a cohort sampled during active COVID-19. As DNA, the CDR3 is TGTGCCAGCAGTTTATCACAGGGGAACTATGGCTACACCTTC. Translation: CASSLSQGNYGYTF.